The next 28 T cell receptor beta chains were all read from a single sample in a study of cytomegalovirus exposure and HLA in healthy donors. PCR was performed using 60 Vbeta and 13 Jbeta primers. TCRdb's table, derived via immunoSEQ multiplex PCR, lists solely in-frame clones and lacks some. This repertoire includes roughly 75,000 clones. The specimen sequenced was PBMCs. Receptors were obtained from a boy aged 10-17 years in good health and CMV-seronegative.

The CDR3 DNA sequence: TGTGCCATCAGTGGGCGCACTAGCGGGGGCCAAGAGACCCAGTACTTC. Translated: CAISGRTSGGQETQYF. The V call is TRBV10-3, the J call TRBJ2-5; 11 nucleotides agree with TRBD2. V lost 4 bases, J lost 1 base, and 5 bases stayed unmatched. The CDR3 has 16 amino acids. Per the germline V gene, CDR1 is ENHRY and CDR2 is SYGVKD.

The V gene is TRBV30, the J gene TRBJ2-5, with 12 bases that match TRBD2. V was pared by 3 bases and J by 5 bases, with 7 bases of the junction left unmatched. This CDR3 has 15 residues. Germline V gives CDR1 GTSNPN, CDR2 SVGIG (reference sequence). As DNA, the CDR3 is TGTGCCTGGAGGCCTAGCGGGGGGGCCTTGGAGACCCAGTACTTC. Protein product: CAWRPSGGALETQYF.

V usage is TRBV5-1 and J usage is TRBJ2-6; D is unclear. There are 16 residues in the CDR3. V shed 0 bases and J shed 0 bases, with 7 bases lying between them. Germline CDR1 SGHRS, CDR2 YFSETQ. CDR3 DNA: TGCGCCAGCAGCTTGGGACTGCCCTCTGGGGCCAACGTCCTGACTTTC. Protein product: CASSLGLPSGANVLTF.

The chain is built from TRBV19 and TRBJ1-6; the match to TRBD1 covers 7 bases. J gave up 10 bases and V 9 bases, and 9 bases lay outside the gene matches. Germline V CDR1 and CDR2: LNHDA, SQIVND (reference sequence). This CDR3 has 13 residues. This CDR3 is CASEQGMGSPLHF. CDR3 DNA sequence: TGTGCCAGCGAACAGGGGATGGGGTCACCCCTCCACTTT.

This CDR3 is CASSTGLGSAYEQYF. DNA of the CDR3: TGTGCCAGTAGTACTGGACTAGGGAGCGCCTACGAGCAGTACTTC. V usage is TRBV19 and J usage is TRBJ2-7; 7 nucleotides align to TRBD2. CDR3 length equals 15 residues. Germline CDR1 reads LNHDA; CDR2 reads SQIVND (reference sequence). The V gene end was trimmed by 4 bases and the J gene end by 2 bases; junction bases not matched to a gene: 8.

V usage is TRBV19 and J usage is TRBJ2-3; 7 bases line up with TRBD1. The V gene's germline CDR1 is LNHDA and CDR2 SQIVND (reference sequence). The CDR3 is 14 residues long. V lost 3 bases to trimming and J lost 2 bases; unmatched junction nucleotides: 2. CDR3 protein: CASSMTGNTDTQYF. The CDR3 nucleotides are TGTGCCAGTAGTATGACAGGGAACACAGATACGCAGTATTTT.

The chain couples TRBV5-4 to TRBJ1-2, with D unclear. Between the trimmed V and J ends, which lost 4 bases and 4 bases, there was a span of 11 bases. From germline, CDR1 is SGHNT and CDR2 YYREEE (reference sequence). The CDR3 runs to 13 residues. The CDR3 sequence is CASSPRISYGYTF. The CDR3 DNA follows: TGTGCCAGCAGCCCCAGGATTTCCTATGGCTACACCTTC.

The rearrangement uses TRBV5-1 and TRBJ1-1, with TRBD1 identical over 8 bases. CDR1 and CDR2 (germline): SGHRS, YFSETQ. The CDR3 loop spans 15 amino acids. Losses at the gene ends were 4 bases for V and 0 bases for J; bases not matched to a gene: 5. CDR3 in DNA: TGCGCCAGCAGCGAAGGACAGGGTATGAACACTGAAGCTTTCTTT. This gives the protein CASSEGQGMNTEAFF.

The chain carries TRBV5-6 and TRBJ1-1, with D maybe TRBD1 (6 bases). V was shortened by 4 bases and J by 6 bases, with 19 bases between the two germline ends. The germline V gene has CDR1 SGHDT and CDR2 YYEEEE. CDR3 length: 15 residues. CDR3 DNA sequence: TGTGCCAGCAGCCCACATACAGGGATCGTCGCTGAAGCTTTCTTT. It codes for CASSPHTGIVAEAFF.

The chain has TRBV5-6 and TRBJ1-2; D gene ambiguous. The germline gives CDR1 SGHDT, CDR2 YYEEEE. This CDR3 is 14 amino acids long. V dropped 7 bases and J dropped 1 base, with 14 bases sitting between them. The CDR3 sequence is CASLAAGGNYGYTF. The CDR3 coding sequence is TGTGCCAGCCTCGCGGCGGGCGGTAACTATGGCTACACCTTC.

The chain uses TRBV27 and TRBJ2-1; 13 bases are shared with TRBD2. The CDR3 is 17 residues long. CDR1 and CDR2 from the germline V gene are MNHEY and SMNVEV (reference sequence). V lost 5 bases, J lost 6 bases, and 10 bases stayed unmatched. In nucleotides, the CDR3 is TGTGCCAGCAGTACACGGACTAGCGGGAGAAGAGGCAATGAGCAGTTCTTC. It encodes CASSTRTSGRRGNEQFF.

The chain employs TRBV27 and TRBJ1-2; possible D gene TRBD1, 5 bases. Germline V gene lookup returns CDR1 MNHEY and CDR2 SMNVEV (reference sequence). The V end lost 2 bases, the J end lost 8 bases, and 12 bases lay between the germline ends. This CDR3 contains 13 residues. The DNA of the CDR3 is TGTGCCAGCAGTTTAGGAAGGGGAGGCGGCTACACCTTC. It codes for CASSLGRGGGYTF.

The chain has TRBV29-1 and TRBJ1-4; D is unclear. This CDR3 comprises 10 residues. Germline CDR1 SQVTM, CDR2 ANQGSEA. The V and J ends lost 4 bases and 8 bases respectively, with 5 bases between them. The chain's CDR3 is CSVGGEKLFF. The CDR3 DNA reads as TGCAGCGTTGGAGGGGAAAAACTGTTTTTT. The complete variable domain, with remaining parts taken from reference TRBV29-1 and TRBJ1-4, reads SAVISQKPSRDICQRGTSLTIQCQVDSQVTMMFWYRQQPGQSLTLIATANQGSEATYESGFVIDKFPISRPNLTFSTLTVSNMSPEDSSIYLCSVGGEKLFFGSGTQLSVL.

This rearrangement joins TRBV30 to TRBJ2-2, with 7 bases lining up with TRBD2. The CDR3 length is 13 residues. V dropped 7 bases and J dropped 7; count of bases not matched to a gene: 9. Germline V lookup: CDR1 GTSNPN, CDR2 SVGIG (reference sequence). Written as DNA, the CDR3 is TGTGCCTACTTTATGGGGGGGGTCGGGGAGCTGTTTTTT. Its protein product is CAYFMGGVGELFF.

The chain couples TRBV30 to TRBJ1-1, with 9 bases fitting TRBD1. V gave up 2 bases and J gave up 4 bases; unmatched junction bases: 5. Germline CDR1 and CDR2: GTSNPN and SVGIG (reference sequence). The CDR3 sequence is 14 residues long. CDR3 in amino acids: CAWSRDRGGTEAFF. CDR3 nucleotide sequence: TGTGCCTGGAGTCGAGACAGGGGGGGCACTGAAGCTTTCTTT. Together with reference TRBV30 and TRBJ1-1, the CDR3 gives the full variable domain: SQTIHQWPATLVQPVGSPLSLECTVEGTSNPNLYWYRQAAGRGLQLLFYSVGIGQISSEVPQNLSASRPQDRQFILSSKKLLLSDSGFYLCAWSRDRGGTEAFFGQGTRLTVV.

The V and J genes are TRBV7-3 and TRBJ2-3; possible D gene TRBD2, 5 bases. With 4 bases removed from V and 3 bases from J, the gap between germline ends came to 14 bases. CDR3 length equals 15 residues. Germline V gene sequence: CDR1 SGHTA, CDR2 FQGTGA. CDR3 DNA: TGTGCCAGCAGCTCCCGGGGTTTTAGGACAGATACGCAGTATTTT. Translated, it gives CASSSRGFRTDTQYF.

This CDR3 reads CASSLSTTGFEQYF. The CDR3 nucleotides are TGTGCCAGCAGCTTGTCGACCACCGGGTTCGAGCAGTACTTC. This chain connects TRBV7-2 to TRBJ2-7; D gene ambiguous. Germline CDR1 SGHTA, CDR2 FQGNSA. Trimming took 3 bases from V and 6 from J, leaving 15 bases between them. CDR3 length: 14 residues.

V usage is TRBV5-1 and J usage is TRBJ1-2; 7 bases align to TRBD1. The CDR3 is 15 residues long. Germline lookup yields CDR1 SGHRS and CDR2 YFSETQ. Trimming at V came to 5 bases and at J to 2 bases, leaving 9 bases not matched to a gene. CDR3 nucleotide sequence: TGCGCCAGCAGAAAAGAAACAGGGGCGAACTATGGCTACACCTTC. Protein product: CASRKETGANYGYTF.

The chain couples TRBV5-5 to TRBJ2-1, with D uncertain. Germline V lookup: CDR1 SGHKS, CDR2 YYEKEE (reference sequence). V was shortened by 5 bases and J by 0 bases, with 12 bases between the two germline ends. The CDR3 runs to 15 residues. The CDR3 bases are TGTGCCAGCAGTTCCGGGTTCAGCTCCTACAATGAGCAGTTCTTC. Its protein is CASSSGFSSYNEQFF.

In DNA, the CDR3 is TGTGCCAGCAGCGTGGGGCGGGACACAGATACGCAGTATTTT. As protein: CASSVGRDTDTQYF. V and J are TRBV9 and TRBJ2-3; D is perhaps TRBD2 (6 bases). Looked up from germline, CDR1 is SGDLS and CDR2 is YYNGEE. The CDR3 is made up of 14 amino acids. Trimming stripped 2 bases from V and 2 bases from J, with 9 bases between.

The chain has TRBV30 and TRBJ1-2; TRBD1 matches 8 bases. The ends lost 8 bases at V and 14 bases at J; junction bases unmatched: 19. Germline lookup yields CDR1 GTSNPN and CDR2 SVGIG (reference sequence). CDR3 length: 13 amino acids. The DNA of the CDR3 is TGTGCCCTAGATCCGACAGGGGCCCAAAGTCAAACCTTC. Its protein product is CALDPTGAQSQTF.

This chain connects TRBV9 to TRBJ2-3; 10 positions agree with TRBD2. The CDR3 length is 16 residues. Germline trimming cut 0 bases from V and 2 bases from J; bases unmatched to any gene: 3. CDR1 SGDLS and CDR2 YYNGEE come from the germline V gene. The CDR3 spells CASSVASGGTTDTQYF. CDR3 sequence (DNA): TGTGCCAGCAGCGTAGCTAGCGGGGGTACCACAGATACGCAGTATTTT.

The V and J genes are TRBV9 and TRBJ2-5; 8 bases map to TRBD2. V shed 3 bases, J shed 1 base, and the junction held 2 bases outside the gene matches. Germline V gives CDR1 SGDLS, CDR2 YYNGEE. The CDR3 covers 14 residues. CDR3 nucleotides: TGTGCCAGCAGCGACGGACTAGCCCAAGAGACCCAGTACTTC. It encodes CASSDGLAQETQYF.

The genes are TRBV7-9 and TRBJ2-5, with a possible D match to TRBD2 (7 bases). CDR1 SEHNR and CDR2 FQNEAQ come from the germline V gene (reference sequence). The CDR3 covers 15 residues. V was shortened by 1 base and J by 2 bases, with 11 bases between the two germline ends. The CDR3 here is CASSLGGGSQETQYF. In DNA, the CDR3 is TGTGCCAGCAGCTTAGGGGGGGGCAGTCAAGAGACCCAGTACTTC.

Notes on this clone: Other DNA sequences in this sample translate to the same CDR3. CDR3 coding DNA: TGTGCCTGGAGTGGCACAGACCTCTATGGCTACACCTTC. Its translation: CAWSGTDLYGYTF. The V gene is TRBV30, the J gene TRBJ1-2, with D unclear. With 1 base removed from V and 4 bases from J, the gap between germline ends came to 10 bases. The CDR3 extends over 13 amino acids. Germline CDR1 reads GTSNPN; CDR2 reads SVGIG (reference sequence). Full variable domain (remainder filled in from reference TRBV30 and TRBJ1-2): SQTIHQWPATLVQPVGSPLSLECTVEGTSNPNLYWYRQAAGRGLQLLFYSVGIGQISSEVPQNLSASRPQDRQFILSSKKLLLSDSGFYLCAWSGTDLYGYTFGSGTRLTVV.

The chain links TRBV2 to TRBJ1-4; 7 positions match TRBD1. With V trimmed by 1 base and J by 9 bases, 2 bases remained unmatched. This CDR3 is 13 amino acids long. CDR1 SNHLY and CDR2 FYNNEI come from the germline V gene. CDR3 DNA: TGTGCCAGCAGTGAAGACAGGGGACAAAAACTGTTTTTT. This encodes CASSEDRGQKLFF.

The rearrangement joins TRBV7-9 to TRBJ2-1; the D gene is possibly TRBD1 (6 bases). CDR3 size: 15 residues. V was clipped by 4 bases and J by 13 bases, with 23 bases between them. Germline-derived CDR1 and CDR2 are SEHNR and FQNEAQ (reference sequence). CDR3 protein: CASSSPGDRGPTQFF. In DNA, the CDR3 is TGTGCCAGCAGCTCTCCAGGGGATCGGGGACCTACACAGTTCTTC.

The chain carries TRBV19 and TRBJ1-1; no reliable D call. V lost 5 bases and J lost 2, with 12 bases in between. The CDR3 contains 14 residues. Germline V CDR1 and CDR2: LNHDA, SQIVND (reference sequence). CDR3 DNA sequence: TGTGCCAGTAGTGCCGGCGGAACAAACACTGAAGCTTTCTTT. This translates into CASSAGGTNTEAFF.